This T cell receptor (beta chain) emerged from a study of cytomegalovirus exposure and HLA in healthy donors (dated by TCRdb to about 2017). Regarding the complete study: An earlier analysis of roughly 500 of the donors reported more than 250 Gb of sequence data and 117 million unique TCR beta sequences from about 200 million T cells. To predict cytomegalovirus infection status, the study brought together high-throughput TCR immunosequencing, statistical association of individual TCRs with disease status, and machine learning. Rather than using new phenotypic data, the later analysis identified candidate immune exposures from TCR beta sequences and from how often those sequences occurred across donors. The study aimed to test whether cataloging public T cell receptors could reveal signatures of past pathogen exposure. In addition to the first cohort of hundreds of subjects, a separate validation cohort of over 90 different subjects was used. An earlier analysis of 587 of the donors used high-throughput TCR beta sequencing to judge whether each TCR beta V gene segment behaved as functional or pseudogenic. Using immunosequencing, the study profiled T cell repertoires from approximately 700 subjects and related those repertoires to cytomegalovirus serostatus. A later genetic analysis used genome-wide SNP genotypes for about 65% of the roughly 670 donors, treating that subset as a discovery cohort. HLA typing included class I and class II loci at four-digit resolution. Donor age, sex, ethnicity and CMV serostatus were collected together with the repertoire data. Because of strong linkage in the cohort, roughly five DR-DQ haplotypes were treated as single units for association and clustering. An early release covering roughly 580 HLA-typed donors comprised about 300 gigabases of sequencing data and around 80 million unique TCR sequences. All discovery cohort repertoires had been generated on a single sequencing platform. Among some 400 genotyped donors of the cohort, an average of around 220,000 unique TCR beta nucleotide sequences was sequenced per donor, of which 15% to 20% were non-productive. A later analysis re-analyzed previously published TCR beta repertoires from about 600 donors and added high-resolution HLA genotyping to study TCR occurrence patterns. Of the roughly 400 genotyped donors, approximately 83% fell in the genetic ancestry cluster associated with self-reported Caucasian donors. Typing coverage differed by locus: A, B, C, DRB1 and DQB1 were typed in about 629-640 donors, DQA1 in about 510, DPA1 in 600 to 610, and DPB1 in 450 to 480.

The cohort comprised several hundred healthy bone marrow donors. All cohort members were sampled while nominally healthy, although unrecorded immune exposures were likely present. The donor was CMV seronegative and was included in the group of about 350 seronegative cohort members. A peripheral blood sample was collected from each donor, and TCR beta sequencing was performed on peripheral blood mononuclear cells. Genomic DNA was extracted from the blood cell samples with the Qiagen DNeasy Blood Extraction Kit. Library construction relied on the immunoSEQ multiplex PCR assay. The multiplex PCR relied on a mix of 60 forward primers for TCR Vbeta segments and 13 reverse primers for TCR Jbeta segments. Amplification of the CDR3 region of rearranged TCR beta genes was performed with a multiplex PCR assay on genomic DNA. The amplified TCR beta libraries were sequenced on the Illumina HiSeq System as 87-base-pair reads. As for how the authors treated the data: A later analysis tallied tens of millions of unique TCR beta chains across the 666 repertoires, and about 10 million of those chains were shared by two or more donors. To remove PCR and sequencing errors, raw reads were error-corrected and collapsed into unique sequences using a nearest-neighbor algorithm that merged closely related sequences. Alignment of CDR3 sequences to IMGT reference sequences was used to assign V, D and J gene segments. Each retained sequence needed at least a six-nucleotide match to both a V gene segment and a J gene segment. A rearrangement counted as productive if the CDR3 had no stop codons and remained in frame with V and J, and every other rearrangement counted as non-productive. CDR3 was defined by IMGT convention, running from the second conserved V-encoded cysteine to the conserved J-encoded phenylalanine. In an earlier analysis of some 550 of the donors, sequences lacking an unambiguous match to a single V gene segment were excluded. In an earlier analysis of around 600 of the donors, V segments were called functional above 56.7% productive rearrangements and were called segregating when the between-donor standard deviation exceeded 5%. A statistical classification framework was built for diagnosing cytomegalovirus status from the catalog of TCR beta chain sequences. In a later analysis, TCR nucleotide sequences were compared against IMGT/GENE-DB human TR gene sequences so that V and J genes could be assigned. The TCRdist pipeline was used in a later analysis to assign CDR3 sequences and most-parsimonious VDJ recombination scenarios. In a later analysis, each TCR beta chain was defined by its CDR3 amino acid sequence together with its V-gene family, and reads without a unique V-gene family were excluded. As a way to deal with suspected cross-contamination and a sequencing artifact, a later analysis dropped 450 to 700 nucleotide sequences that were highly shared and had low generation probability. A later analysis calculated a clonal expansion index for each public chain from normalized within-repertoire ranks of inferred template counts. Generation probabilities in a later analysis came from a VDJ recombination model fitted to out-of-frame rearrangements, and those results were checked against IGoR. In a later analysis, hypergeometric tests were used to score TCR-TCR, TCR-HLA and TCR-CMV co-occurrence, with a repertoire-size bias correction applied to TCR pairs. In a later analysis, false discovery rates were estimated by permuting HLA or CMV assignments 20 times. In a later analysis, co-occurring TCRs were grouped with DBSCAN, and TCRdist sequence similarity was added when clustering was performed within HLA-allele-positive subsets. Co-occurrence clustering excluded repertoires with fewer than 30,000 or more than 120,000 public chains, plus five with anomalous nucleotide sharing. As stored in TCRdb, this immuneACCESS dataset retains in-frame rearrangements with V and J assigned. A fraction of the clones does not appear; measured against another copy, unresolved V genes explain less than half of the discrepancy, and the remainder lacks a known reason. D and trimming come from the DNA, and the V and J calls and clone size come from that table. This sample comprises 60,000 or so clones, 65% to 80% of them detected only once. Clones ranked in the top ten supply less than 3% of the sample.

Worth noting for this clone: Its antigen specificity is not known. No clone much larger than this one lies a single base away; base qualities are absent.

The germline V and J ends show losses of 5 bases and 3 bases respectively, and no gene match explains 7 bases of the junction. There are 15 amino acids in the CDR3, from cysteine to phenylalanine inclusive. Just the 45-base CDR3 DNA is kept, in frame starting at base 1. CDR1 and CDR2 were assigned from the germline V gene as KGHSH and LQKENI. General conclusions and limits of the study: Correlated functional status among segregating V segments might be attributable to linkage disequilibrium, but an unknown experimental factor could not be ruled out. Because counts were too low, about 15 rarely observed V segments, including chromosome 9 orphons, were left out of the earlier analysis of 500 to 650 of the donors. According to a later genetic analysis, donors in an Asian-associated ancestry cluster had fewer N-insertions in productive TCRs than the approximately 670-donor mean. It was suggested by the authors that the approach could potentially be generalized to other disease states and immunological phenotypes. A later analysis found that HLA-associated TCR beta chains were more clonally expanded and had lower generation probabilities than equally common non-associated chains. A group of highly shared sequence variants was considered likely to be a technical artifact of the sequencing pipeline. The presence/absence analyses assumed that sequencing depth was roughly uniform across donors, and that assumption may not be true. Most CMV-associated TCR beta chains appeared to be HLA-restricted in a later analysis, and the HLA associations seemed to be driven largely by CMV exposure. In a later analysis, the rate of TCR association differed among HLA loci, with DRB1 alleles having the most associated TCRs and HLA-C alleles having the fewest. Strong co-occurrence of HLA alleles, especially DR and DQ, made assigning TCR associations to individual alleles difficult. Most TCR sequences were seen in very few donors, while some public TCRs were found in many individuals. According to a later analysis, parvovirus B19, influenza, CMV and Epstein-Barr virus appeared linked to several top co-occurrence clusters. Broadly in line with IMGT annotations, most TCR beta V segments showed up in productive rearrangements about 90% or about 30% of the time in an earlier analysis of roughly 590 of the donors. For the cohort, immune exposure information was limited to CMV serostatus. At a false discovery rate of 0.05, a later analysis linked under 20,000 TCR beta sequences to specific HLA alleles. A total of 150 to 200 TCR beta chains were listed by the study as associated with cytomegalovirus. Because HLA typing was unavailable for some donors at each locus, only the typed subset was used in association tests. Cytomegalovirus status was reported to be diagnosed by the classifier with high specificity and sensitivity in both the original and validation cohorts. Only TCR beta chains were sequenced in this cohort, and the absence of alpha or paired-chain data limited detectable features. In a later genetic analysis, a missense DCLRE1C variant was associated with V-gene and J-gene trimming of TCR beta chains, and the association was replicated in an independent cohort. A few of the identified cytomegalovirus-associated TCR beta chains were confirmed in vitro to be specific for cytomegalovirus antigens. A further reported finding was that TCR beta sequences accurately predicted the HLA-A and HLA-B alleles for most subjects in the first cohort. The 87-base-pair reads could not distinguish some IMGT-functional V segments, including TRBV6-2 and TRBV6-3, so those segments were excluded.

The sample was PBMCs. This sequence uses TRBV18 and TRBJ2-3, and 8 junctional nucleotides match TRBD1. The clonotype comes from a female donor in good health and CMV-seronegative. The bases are TGTGCCAGCTCATTAGGACAGGGTACAACAGATACGCAGTATTTT. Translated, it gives CASSLGQGTTDTQYF.